This T cell receptor beta chain came from a study of blood T cell repertoires in COVID-19. Across the study: From the United States, Italy and Spain came samples of acute and convalescent COVID-19. PBMCs, B-cell-depleted T cells, or T cells were the source of the cDNA or gDNA that made up the material.

The CDR3 is made up of 15 amino acids. The germline V and J ends were trimmed by 0 bases and 2 bases, with 11 bases remaining between them. Germline V CDR1 and CDR2: SGHDT, YYEEEE. In the study's own analysis: Reference gene primer amplification yielded estimated nucleated cell counts. Assay used: immunoSEQ multiplex PCR; TCRdb lists only in-frame clones, some missing. V, J and clone size were drawn from that table, and D and trimming were deduced from the DNA. This table holds approximately 280,000 clones, under 90% found once. Sequenced material: peripheral blood. The clonotype originates from a man aged 45-65 years with acute or convalescent COVID-19. The chain carries TRBV5-6 and TRBJ1-2; the D gene is possibly TRBD1 (6 bases). The CDR3 nucleotides are TGTGCCAGCAGCTTGGCAGGGGAAGGGAACTATGGCTACACCTTC. Its translation is CASSLAGEGNYGYTF.